This T cell receptor beta chain was recorded in a study of blood T cell repertoires in COVID-19. Looking at the study overall: The United States, Italy and Spain supplied acute and convalescent COVID-19 samples. PBMCs, B-cell-depleted T cells, or T cells provided the cDNA or gDNA that made up the material.

V was cut by 1 base and J by 7 bases, with 14 bases left in between. This CDR3 spans 14 amino acids. Germline V gene data show CDR1 as SGHTS and CDR2 as YDEGEE. Produced via immunoSEQ multiplex PCR; TCRdb's table is partial and in-frame only. In the table there are about 74,000 clones, almost 90% of which are singletons. The rearrangement links TRBV5-8 to TRBJ1-1, with TRBD1 as a possible D gene (5 bases). The sample comprised peripheral blood. This clonotype was obtained from a woman aged 80 or over with active or convalescent COVID-19. The CDR3 DNA reads TGTGCCAGCAGCTTGAGGCCGGGGGTTGGTGAAGCTTTCTTT. Encoded protein: CASSLRPGVGEAFF.